The rows below give T cell receptor beta chains drawn from one sample of a study of T cell clonotyping in hematopoietic cell transplantation. The protocol was immunoSEQ multiplex PCR, while the TCRdb copy is restricted to in-frame clones and leaves out a portion. Among 2,500 to 3,500 clones, almost 96% were seen once, and the ten largest hold around 1.7%. This material consisted of peripheral blood mononuclear cells, taken before stem cell transplant. These receptors were obtained from a woman aged 45-59 years with chronic myeloid leukemia. Some clones in this sample may be carry-over from other donors' samples. CDR3s include the opening cysteine and the closing phenylalanine or tryptophan. A D gene is named only where the DNA matches it firmly. Clone size is shown for a subset of rows, as once, few, many or a class of expanded clone.

abundance: -
v_gene: TRBV18
j_gene: TRBJ2-2
d_gene: -
CDR3nt: TGTGCCAGCTCACCACAGGGCGGGCTGAACACCGGGGAGCTGTTTTTT
CDR3aa: CASSPQGGLNTGELFF

abundance: -
v_gene: TRBV6-5
j_gene: TRBJ1-1
d_gene: -
CDR3nt: TGTGCCAGCAGTCGACTGGGGAACACTGAAGCTTTCTTT
CDR3aa: CASSRLGNTEAFF

abundance: -
v_gene: TRBV4-2
j_gene: TRBJ1-2
d_gene: TRBD1
CDR3nt: TGTGCCAGCAGCCAAGGGACAGGGAGTGGCTACACCTTC
CDR3aa: CASSQGTGSGYTF

abundance: -
v_gene: TRBV25-1
j_gene: TRBJ1-1
d_gene: -
CDR3nt: TGTGCCAGCCAAGACAGGCGGGGCGCTGAAGCTTTCTTT
CDR3aa: CASQDRRGAEAFF

abundance: -
v_gene: TRBV19
j_gene: TRBJ1-1
d_gene: -
CDR3nt: TGTGCCAGTAGCAAACGAGCCGGACGGGAGAACACTGAAGCTTTCTTT
CDR3aa: CASSKRAGRENTEAFF

abundance: -
v_gene: TRBV19
j_gene: TRBJ2-4
d_gene: -
CDR3nt: TGTGCCAGTCTCCGACCCGGGGAAAAAAACATTCAGTACTTC
CDR3aa: CASLRPGEKNIQYF

abundance: -
v_gene: TRBV5-1
j_gene: TRBJ2-7
d_gene: TRBD2
CDR3nt: TGCGCCAGCTCTTATAGCGGGAGTGGCTGGGAGCAGTACTTC
CDR3aa: CASSYSGSGWEQYF

abundance: -
v_gene: TRBV7-5
j_gene: TRBJ1-1
d_gene: -
CDR3nt: TGTGTCAGAAGCTTACGGGAGCAGGCGAACACTGAAGCTTTCTTT
CDR3aa: CVRSLREQANTEAFF

abundance: -
v_gene: TRBV5-1
j_gene: TRBJ2-7
d_gene: TRBD2
CDR3nt: TGCGCCAGCAGCTTGGAGGGGACTAGCCCCGAGCAGTACTTC
CDR3aa: CASSLEGTSPEQYF

abundance: -
v_gene: TRBV19
j_gene: TRBJ1-4
d_gene: TRBD1
CDR3nt: TGTGCCAGTAGTCCCCGCGGACAGGGTGTTGAAAAACTGTTTTTT
CDR3aa: CASSPRGQGVEKLFF

abundance: -
v_gene: TRBV7-2
j_gene: TRBJ2-3
d_gene: -
CDR3nt: TGTGCCAGCCCGATAGGTTCTTACACAGATACGCAGTATTTT
CDR3aa: CASPIGSYTDTQYF

abundance: -
v_gene: TRBV7-3
j_gene: TRBJ2-1
d_gene: TRBD2
CDR3nt: TGTGCCAGCAGCAAAAAGGGAACTAGCGGGTACAATGAGCAGTTCTTC
CDR3aa: CASSKKGTSGYNEQFF

abundance: -
v_gene: TRBV27
j_gene: TRBJ1-1
d_gene: -
CDR3nt: TGTGCCAGCAGCCCACTTGGGGGGGCAATGAACACTGAAGCTTTCTTT
CDR3aa: CASSPLGGAMNTEAFF

abundance: -
v_gene: TRBV28
j_gene: TRBJ2-2
d_gene: -
CDR3nt: TGTGCCAGCAGCACCCGGGTTGGACCTCCGGGGTACCCCGGGGAGCTGTTTTTT
CDR3aa: CASSTRVGPPGYPGELFF

abundance: once
v_gene: TRBV7-9
j_gene: TRBJ1-1
d_gene: -
CDR3nt: TGTGCCAGCAGCGAACCAATGAACACTGAAGCTTTCTTT
CDR3aa: CASSEPMNTEAFF

abundance: -
v_gene: TRBV28
j_gene: TRBJ1-5
d_gene: -
CDR3nt: TGTGCCAGCAGCGTTATCCAGGGTAGCAATCAGCCCCAGCATTTT
CDR3aa: CASSVIQGSNQPQHF

abundance: -
v_gene: TRBV28
j_gene: TRBJ2-7
d_gene: -
CDR3nt: TGTGCCAGCAGTTTTTCTTCCTACGAGCAGTACTTC
CDR3aa: CASSFSSYEQYF

abundance: -
v_gene: TRBV4-2
j_gene: TRBJ1-2
d_gene: -
CDR3nt: TGTGCCAGCAGCCTGAATCTCCCTCGCGGGGACATCTATGGCTACACCTTC
CDR3aa: CASSLNLPRGDIYGYTF

abundance: -
v_gene: TRBV18
j_gene: TRBJ1-1
d_gene: -
CDR3nt: TGTGCCAGCTCCCCCGCGGGGGGGCGTGAAGTCACTGAAGCTTTCTTT
CDR3aa: CASSPAGGREVTEAFF

abundance: -
v_gene: TRBV7-8
j_gene: TRBJ1-2
d_gene: -
CDR3nt: TGTGCCAGCAGCTTAGTATTCAGGGCGGTTTTGAACTATGGCTACACCTTC
CDR3aa: CASSLVFRAVLNYGYTF

abundance: -
v_gene: TRBV4-1
j_gene: TRBJ2-4
d_gene: -
CDR3nt: TGCGCCAGCAGCCCAATCGGACCGGGGGTAGCCAAAAACATTCAGTACTTC
CDR3aa: CASSPIGPGVAKNIQYF

abundance: -
v_gene: TRBV7-6
j_gene: TRBJ2-7
d_gene: -
CDR3nt: TGTGCCAGCAGCCGATCGGCGGTCTACGAGCAGTACTTC
CDR3aa: CASSRSAVYEQYF

abundance: -
v_gene: TRBV7-8
j_gene: TRBJ2-5
d_gene: -
CDR3nt: TGTGCCTGTTTTAGGGCAGATTATCAAGAGACCCAGTACTTC
CDR3aa: CACFRADYQETQYF

abundance: -
v_gene: TRBV18
j_gene: TRBJ1-1
d_gene: TRBD1
CDR3nt: TGTGCCAGCTCATCCCCTCAACCGGGACAGGGCCTTGAAGCTTTCTTT
CDR3aa: CASSSPQPGQGLEAFF

abundance: once
v_gene: TRBV7-8
j_gene: TRBJ1-2
d_gene: -
CDR3nt: TGTGCCAGCAGGCAAGCAGGGTCCTATGGCTACACCTTC
CDR3aa: CASRQAGSYGYTF

abundance: -
v_gene: TRBV7-8
j_gene: TRBJ1-1
d_gene: -
CDR3nt: TGTGCCAGCAGCTCCTTCGGGCGGGGGGGCAGCACTGAAGCTTTCTTT
CDR3aa: CASSSFGRGGSTEAFF

abundance: -
v_gene: TRBV7-2
j_gene: TRBJ2-7
d_gene: TRBD2
CDR3nt: TGTGCCAGCAGCTTATTTCCCCTAGCGGGAGAACGCGAGCAGTACTTC
CDR3aa: CASSLFPLAGEREQYF

abundance: -
v_gene: TRBV4-2
j_gene: TRBJ2-7
d_gene: -
CDR3nt: TGTGCCAGCAGCCAAGAAATCAGGGGCTTTACCTACGAGCAGTACTTC
CDR3aa: CASSQEIRGFTYEQYF

abundance: -
v_gene: TRBV4-1
j_gene: TRBJ1-3
d_gene: TRBD1
CDR3nt: TGCGCCAGCAGCCAGGCACAGGGGTTTGGAAACACCATATATTTT
CDR3aa: CASSQAQGFGNTIYF

abundance: -
v_gene: TRBV19
j_gene: TRBJ2-1
d_gene: TRBD2
CDR3nt: TGTGCCAGTAGTGGGGAACTAGCGGGGGATGGGGAGCAGTTCTTC
CDR3aa: CASSGELAGDGEQFF

abundance: -
v_gene: TRBV19
j_gene: TRBJ2-7
d_gene: TRBD1
CDR3nt: TGTGCCAGTAGGAAGGGGGCAGTCACCTACGAGCAGTACTTC
CDR3aa: CASRKGAVTYEQYF

abundance: -
v_gene: TRBV19
j_gene: TRBJ2-7
d_gene: TRBD2
CDR3nt: TGTGCCAGCGCCGGGACTAGCGAGTACGAGCAGTACTTC
CDR3aa: CASAGTSEYEQYF

abundance: -
v_gene: TRBV4-1
j_gene: TRBJ1-5
d_gene: -
CDR3nt: TGCGCCAGCGCGGAGGAGCCCCTTAGCAATCAGCCCCAGCATTTT
CDR3aa: CASAEEPLSNQPQHF

abundance: -
v_gene: TRBV4-3
j_gene: TRBJ2-3
d_gene: -
CDR3nt: TGCGCCAGCAGCCAAGGGACAACTAGCACAGATACGCAGTATTTT
CDR3aa: CASSQGTTSTDTQYF

abundance: -
v_gene: TRBV29-1
j_gene: TRBJ2-3
d_gene: -
CDR3nt: TGCAGCGGAGTAGGTCTCACGGTAGGGGCGCAGTATTTT
CDR3aa: CSGVGLTVGAQYF

abundance: -
v_gene: TRBV6-1
j_gene: TRBJ1-1
d_gene: TRBD1
CDR3nt: TGTGCCAGCAGTGGATGGACAGGCCCCACTGAAGCTTTCTTT
CDR3aa: CASSGWTGPTEAFF

abundance: -
v_gene: TRBV7-3
j_gene: TRBJ2-2
d_gene: -
CDR3nt: TGTGCCAGCAGCCTAGGAAACACCGGGGAGCTGTTTTTT
CDR3aa: CASSLGNTGELFF

abundance: -
v_gene: TRBV14
j_gene: TRBJ1-2
d_gene: TRBD1
CDR3nt: TGTGCCAGCAGCGATCAGGGGGCGCTTGGCTACACCTTC
CDR3aa: CASSDQGALGYTF

abundance: -
v_gene: TRBV5-5
j_gene: TRBJ2-3
d_gene: TRBD1
CDR3nt: TGTGCCAGCATTATAGGACAGGGAACTAGCACAGATACGCAGTATTTT
CDR3aa: CASIIGQGTSTDTQYF

abundance: -
v_gene: TRBV15
j_gene: TRBJ1-4
d_gene: -
CDR3nt: TGTGCCACCAGCAGGCGGACAGTAAATGAAAAACTGTTTTTT
CDR3aa: CATSRRTVNEKLFF

abundance: -
v_gene: TRBV30
j_gene: TRBJ1-1
d_gene: -
CDR3nt: TGTGCCTGGAGTTCTATGGAGATCACCTTT
CDR3aa: CAWSSMEITF

abundance: -
v_gene: TRBV28
j_gene: TRBJ1-2
d_gene: TRBD1
CDR3nt: TGTGCCAGCAGTACTAACAGGGGGCGAGGCTACACCTTC
CDR3aa: CASSTNRGRGYTF

abundance: once
v_gene: TRBV11-3
j_gene: TRBJ1-1
d_gene: -
CDR3nt: TGTGCCAGCAGCTTTAGTAGGGGCACTGAAGCTTTCTTT
CDR3aa: CASSFSRGTEAFF

abundance: -
v_gene: TRBV9
j_gene: TRBJ1-2
d_gene: -
CDR3nt: TGTGCCAGCAGCGTAGCGTCAGGGCCCTATGGCTACACCTTC
CDR3aa: CASSVASGPYGYTF

abundance: -
v_gene: TRBV5-1
j_gene: TRBJ2-5
d_gene: TRBD2
CDR3nt: TGCGCCAGCAGCTTGGGACTAGCGGGAGAAGGTGAGACCCAGTACTTC
CDR3aa: CASSLGLAGEGETQYF

abundance: once
v_gene: TRBV7-2
j_gene: TRBJ2-7
d_gene: -
CDR3nt: TGTGCCAGCAGCTTAGATTCTTATACGATCTCAGGGAACCCCTACGAGCAGTACTTC
CDR3aa: CASSLDSYTISGNPYEQYF

abundance: -
v_gene: TRBV2
j_gene: TRBJ1-5
d_gene: -
CDR3nt: TGTGCCAGCAGTGGCAGGGCCTCTCCGAACAGTCAGCCCCAGCATTTT
CDR3aa: CASSGRASPNSQPQHF

abundance: -
v_gene: TRBV10-2
j_gene: TRBJ2-2
d_gene: -
CDR3nt: TGCGCCAGTCAAAGCATTACCGGGGAGCTGTTTTTT
CDR3aa: CASQSITGELFF

abundance: -
v_gene: TRBV11-3
j_gene: TRBJ2-5
d_gene: TRBD2
CDR3nt: TGTGCCAGCAGCTTACTTAGAATGACTAGCGGGAGGTCAGAGACCCAGTACTTC
CDR3aa: CASSLLRMTSGRSETQYF